This T cell receptor beta chain was obtained from a study of blood T cell repertoires in COVID-19 (dated by TCRdb to about 2020). Regarding the research as a whole: The collaborator samples originated in the United States, Italy and Spain and spanned the acute and convalescent phases of COVID-19. A freely available public database, intended as a resource for researchers studying the immune response to SARS-CoV-2, is where the repertoires were released. Nearly every sample came with metadata listing a de-identified subject ID, COVID-19 status, age in years and sex. The material from the prospective study consisted of cDNA or gDNA derived from T cells, B-cell-depleted T cells, or PBMCs. Deeply sampled blood TCRbeta repertoires from subjects exposed to, actively infected with, or recovered from COVID-19 were included in the dataset. Where HLA class I and class II types were available, the types were taken from metadata supplied by the sample provider, not from assay-based typing. Samples came from the ongoing ImmuneRACE study (first 160 participants) plus 1,254 subjects from 6 global collaborators. Study-level results and caveats: The quantity of clinical and demographic metadata differed by source and by participant and was supplied without curation.

CDR1 and CDR2 are read off the germline V gene (reference sequence) as MNHNY and SVGAGI. Here V drops 11 bases and J drops 8 bases, and the junction holds 11 bases not matched to any gene. There are 13 amino acids in the CDR3, from cysteine to phenylalanine inclusive. Solely the CDR3 DNA is kept, with 39 bases framed from the first base. Notes on this clone: Its antigen remains undetermined. No base quality information exists; no much larger clone differs at one position.

The collaborating institutions used their own protocols to collect whole blood in K2EDTA tubes. For TCRbeta analysis, collaborators shipped samples as frozen whole blood, isolated PBMCs, or DNA extracted from either of those sample types. TCRbeta CDR3 regions were amplified from genomic DNA by means of the immunoSEQ Assay, a bias-controlled multiplex PCR. Per the authors' processing: Nucleated cell counts per sample were estimated from amplification of reference gene primers within the assay. To quantify the absolute abundance of each unique TCRbeta CDR3 rearrangement, sequence reads were collapsed and filtered. For each sample, productive Simpson clonality was calculated by taking the square root of Simpson's diversity index across productive rearrangements. Entries here come from immuneACCESS through TCRdb and include only in-frame sequences with V and J called. Some clones fail to appear in such tables; in the studies checked, an unresolved V gene covers under half of the shortfall, and the cause of the remainder is unknown. V and J calls and clone size are as listed in that table; D and trimming were resolved from the DNA. This sample comprises approximately 70,000 clones, more than 85% of them detected only once. The top ten clones comprise roughly 13% of the sample.

The chain employs TRBV6-6 and TRBJ2-1, with 8 middle bases fitting TRBD2. The specimen was peripheral blood. The source of this sequence is a human donor with active COVID-19. The donor label of this sample is uncertain. The sequence in DNA is TGTGCCTGCCAGGAGCGGGAGCGATATGAGCAGTTCTTC. This codes for CACQERERYEQFF.